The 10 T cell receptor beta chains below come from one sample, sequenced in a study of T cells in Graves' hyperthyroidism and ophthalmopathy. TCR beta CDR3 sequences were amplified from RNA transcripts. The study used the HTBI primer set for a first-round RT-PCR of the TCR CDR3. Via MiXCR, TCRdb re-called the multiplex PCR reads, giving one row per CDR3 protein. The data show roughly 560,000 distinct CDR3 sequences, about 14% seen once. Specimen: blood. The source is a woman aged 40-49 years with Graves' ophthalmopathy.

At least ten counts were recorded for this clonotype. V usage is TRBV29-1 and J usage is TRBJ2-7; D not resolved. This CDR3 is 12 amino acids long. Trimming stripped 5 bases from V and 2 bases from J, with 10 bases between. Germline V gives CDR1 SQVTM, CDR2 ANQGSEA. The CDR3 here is CSVLSNTYEQYF. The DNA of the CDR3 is TGCAGCGTTCTGTCCAATACCTACGAGCAGTACTTC.

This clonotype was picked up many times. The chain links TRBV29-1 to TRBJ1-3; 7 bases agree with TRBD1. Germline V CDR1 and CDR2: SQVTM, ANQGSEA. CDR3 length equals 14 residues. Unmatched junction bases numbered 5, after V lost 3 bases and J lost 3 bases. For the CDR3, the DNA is TGCAGCGTTGAGGCGACAGGGTATGGAAACACCATATATTTT. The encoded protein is CSVEATGYGNTIYF.

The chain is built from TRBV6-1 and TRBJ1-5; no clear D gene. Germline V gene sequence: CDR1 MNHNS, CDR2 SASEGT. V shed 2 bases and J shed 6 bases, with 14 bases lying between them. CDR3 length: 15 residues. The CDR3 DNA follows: TGTGCCAGCAGTGAATTGACCACTTTGGGTCAGCCCCAGCATTTT. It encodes CASSELTTLGQPQHF.

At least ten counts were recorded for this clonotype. The CDR3 here is CASSPTELIETQYF. The CDR3 nucleotides are TGTGCCAGCAGCCCAACCGAGCTCATAGAGACCCAGTACTTC. The J gene is TRBJ2-5, the V gene TRBV7-2; no reliable D call. The V gene lost 5 bases and the J gene lost 4 bases, with 14 bases spanning the gap. Germline CDR1 and CDR2: SGHTA and FQGNSA. This CDR3 comprises 14 residues.

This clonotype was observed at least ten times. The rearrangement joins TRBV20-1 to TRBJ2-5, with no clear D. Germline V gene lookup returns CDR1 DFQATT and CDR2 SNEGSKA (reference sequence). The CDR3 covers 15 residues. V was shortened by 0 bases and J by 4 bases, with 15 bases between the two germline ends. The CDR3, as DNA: TGCAGTGCTAGAGATAGCAATTCTTTAGGAGAGACCCAGTACTTC. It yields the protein CSARDSNSLGETQYF.

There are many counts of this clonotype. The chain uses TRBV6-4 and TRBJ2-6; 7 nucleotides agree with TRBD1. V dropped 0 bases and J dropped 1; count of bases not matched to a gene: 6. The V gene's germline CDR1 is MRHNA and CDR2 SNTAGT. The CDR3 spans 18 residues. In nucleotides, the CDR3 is TGTGCCAGCAGTGACTCCCCAGGGGGTCCATCTGGGGCCAACGTCCTGACTTTC. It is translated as CASSDSPGGPSGANVLTF.

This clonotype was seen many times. The CDR3 DNA is TGTGCCAGCAGCCAAGAAACAGGGTCTGGAAACACCATATATTTT. Its protein is CASSQETGSGNTIYF. J is TRBJ1-3 and V is TRBV4-2, with D perhaps TRBD1 (6 bases). Looked up from germline, CDR1 is LGHNA and CDR2 is YNFKEQ. V lost 0 bases and J lost 1, with 7 bases in between. This CDR3 has 15 residues.

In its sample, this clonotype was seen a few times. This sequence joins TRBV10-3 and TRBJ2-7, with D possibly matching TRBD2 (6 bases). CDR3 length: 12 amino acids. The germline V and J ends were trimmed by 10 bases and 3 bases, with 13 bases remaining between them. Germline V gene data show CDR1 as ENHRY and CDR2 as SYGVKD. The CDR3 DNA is TGTGCCACCGTGGGGGGAGGCTACGAGCAGTACTTC. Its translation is CATVGGGYEQYF.

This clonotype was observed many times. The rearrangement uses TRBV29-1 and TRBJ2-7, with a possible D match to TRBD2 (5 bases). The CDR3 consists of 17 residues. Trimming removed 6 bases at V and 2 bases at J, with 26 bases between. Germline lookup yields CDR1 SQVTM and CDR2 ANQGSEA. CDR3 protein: CSVAAPLDRRLTYEQYF. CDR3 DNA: TGCAGCGTAGCAGCCCCACTAGACCGGAGACTGACCTACGAGCAGTACTTC.

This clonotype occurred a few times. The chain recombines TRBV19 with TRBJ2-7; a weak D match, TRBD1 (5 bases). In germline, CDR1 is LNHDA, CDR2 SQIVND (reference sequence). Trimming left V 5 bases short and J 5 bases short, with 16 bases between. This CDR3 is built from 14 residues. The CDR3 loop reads CASSPQAGKDEQYF. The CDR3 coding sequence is TGTGCCAGTAGTCCTCAGGCAGGGAAGGACGAGCAGTACTTC.